These 5 T cell receptor beta chains were sequenced from one sample in a study of cytomegalovirus exposure and HLA in healthy donors. The assay was immunoSEQ multiplex PCR, and TCRdb's table has in-frame clones only and misses some. The table shows roughly 43,000 clones, with approximately 90% occurring only once. Input material: PBMCs. The receptor source for this set is a young man in good health and CMV-seronegative.

The CDR3 loop is CASKASGDPGTEAFF. CDR3 in DNA: TGTGCCAGCAAGGCCTCAGGGGACCCGGGCACTGAAGCTTTCTTT. The V and J genes are TRBV7-3 and TRBJ1-1; D is perhaps TRBD1 (6 bases). There are 15 residues in the CDR3. V lost 7 bases and J lost 4, with 19 bases in between. Germline CDR1 and CDR2: SGHTA and FQGTGA.

The chain couples TRBV19 to TRBJ2-1; perhaps TRBD2 as D (5 bases). The CDR3 covers 14 residues. V was pared by 6 bases and J by 3 bases, with 12 bases between. Germline V gives CDR1 LNHDA, CDR2 SQIVND (reference sequence). The CDR3 reads CASSWGADYNEQFF. DNA of the CDR3: TGTGCCAGTAGCTGGGGAGCCGACTACAATGAGCAGTTCTTC.

The rearrangement joins TRBV9 to TRBJ1-1; tentatively, D is TRBD1 (5 bases). The CDR3 extends over 13 amino acids. Trimming took 0 bases from V and 3 from J, leaving 6 bases between them. Germline values: CDR1 SGDLS, CDR2 YYNGEE. For the CDR3, the DNA is TGTGCCAGCAGCGTAGCGGGGGACACTGAAGCTTTCTTT. Its translation: CASSVAGDTEAFF. Full variable domain (outside the CDR3, taken from reference TRBV9 and TRBJ1-1): DSGVTQTPKHLITATGQRVTLRCSPRSGDLSVYWYQQSLDQGLQFLIQYYNGEERAKGNILERFSAQQFPDLHSELNLSSLELGDSALYFCASSVAGDTEAFFGQGTRLTVV.

The sample holds a few counts of this clone. The chain employs TRBV5-1 and TRBJ2-7; perhaps TRBD2 as D (5 bases). Trimming took off 3 bases at V and 3 bases at J, with 10 bases between the two ends. The germline CDR1 and CDR2 sequences are SGHRS and YFSETQ. The CDR3 is 13 amino acids. The CDR3 region is CASSSGVGYEQYF. CDR3 coding DNA: TGCGCCAGCAGCTCCGGGGTGGGCTACGAGCAGTACTTC.

The V and J genes are TRBV19 and TRBJ1-2; TRBD1 aligns across 8 bases. The V gene end was trimmed by 8 bases and the J gene end by 6 bases; junction bases not matched to a gene: 17. Germline values: CDR1 LNHDA, CDR2 SQIVND (reference sequence). CDR3 length equals 16 residues. This CDR3 reads CASLGYSGTGANGYTF. The CDR3 coding sequence is TGTGCCAGTCTCGGTTACTCCGGGACAGGAGCTAATGGCTACACCTTC.